Listed below are T cell receptor beta chains from one sample, sequenced in a study of cytomegalovirus exposure and HLA in healthy donors. Sequencing was performed with immunoSEQ multiplex PCR; in TCRdb, only in-frame clones are kept and a portion is missing. The repertoire holds some 120,000 clones, with around 96% as singletons. Sequencing was carried out using PBMCs. The receptors shown here come from a man between 18 and 35 years old in good health and CMV-seronegative. Both conserved end residues are part of each CDR3. A D gene is named only where the DNA matches it firmly. Clone size is shown for a subset of rows, as once, few, many or a class of expanded clone.

>TRBD2|-|TRBJ2-1|TRBV15
TGTGCCACCAGCCAGACTAGCGGGAGTGGATTCTTC
CATSQTSGSGFF
>TRBD1|-|TRBJ1-1|TRBV5-1
TGCGCCAGCAGCTTCGGACAGGGCACTGAAGCTTTCTTT
CASSFGQGTEAFF
>-|-|TRBJ1-1|TRBV7-9
TGTGCCAGCAGCTTAAGCAGGGGCACTGAAGCTTTCTTT
CASSLSRGTEAFF
>TRBD2|-|TRBJ2-1|TRBV9
TGTGCCAGCAGCGAGTCCCGGGCGGGAGGGTCCTACAATGAGCAGTTCTTC
CASSESRAGGSYNEQFF
>-|-|TRBJ2-7|TRBV28
TGTGCCAGCAGTTTAGGGGGGGAGCAGTACTTC
CASSLGGEQYF
>TRBD2|-|TRBJ2-1|TRBV5-8
TGTGCCAGCACCCTGGGACTAGCGGGCCTCTACAATGAGCAGTTCTTC
CASTLGLAGLYNEQFF
>TRBD1|-|TRBJ1-4|TRBV5-1
TGCGCCAGCAGCTTGGACCGCCAGGGGGGTAATGAAAAACTGTTTTTT
CASSLDRQGGNEKLFF
>TRBD2|-|TRBJ2-7|TRBV27
TGTGCCAGCAGTTCCATCGGAGCGGGAGGGCCCAGCGCCTACGAGCAGTACTTC
CASSSIGAGGPSAYEQYF
>TRBD2|-|TRBJ2-3|TRBV11-3
TGTGCCAGCAACGGGGGGGGACTAGGCCCAGATACGCAGTATTTT
CASNGGGLGPDTQYF
>TRBD1|once|TRBJ1-2|TRBV4-1
TGCGCCAGCAGCCCCCCGGACAGGGGTTTCTATGGCTACACCTTC
CASSPPDRGFYGYTF
>TRBD2|-|TRBJ2-3|TRBV30
TGTGCCTGGAACAAAACGGGGGGGGGACTAGCGTTCACAGATACGCAGTATTTT
CAWNKTGGGLAFTDTQYF
>-|-|TRBJ1-4|TRBV11-2
TGTGCCAGCAGCCAGGGGTCGGCTAATGAAAAACTGTTTTTT
CASSQGSANEKLFF
>-|-|TRBJ2-7|TRBV30
TGTGCCTGGAGTGGCATAGCCTACGAGCAGTACTTC
CAWSGIAYEQYF
>TRBD2|once|TRBJ2-1|TRBV7-8
TGTGCCAGCAGCCTACAACTAGCGCCTAGCTCCTACAATGAGCAGTTCTTC
CASSLQLAPSSYNEQFF
>TRBD2|-|TRBJ2-7|TRBV9
TGTGCCAGCAGCGTAGAGAGCGGGACCACCTACGAGCAGTACTTC
CASSVESGTTYEQYF
>-|-|TRBJ1-4|TRBV6-6
TGTGCCAGCAGTTACGGGCAGGGGAGCAAACTGTTTTTT
CASSYGQGSKLFF
>-|-|TRBJ1-5|TRBV4-1
TGCGCCAGCAGCGAACAGGGTATAAATCAGCCCCAGCATTTT
CASSEQGINQPQHF
>-|-|TRBJ1-1|TRBV5-1
TGCGCCAGCAGCTCTAGACAGTCGAACACTGAAGCTTTCTTT
CASSSRQSNTEAFF
>TRBD1|once|TRBJ1-2|TRBV7-6
TGTGCCAGCAGTCCCGGGACAGGGGCCTATGGCTACACCTTC
CASSPGTGAYGYTF
>-|-|TRBJ1-1|TRBV6-1
TGTGCCAGCAGTGAAGGGGAGGAGACCACTGAAGCTTTCTTT
CASSEGEETTEAFF
>TRBD2|-|TRBJ2-1|TRBV27
TGTGCCAGCAGTCTGGGACTAGTGAATGAGCAGTTCTTC
CASSLGLVNEQFF
>TRBD2|-|TRBJ2-3|TRBV2
TGTGCCAGCAGGTCGGGCGGGAGATCAGATACGCAGTATTTT
CASRSGGRSDTQYF
>-|-|TRBJ2-2|TRBV4-3
TGCGCCAGCAGCCAAGATCGGAACACCGGGGAGCTGTTTTTT
CASSQDRNTGELFF
>-|-|TRBJ2-1|TRBV28
TGTGCCAGCAGTTTACGGGCTAGCGAGAAGGATGAGCAGTTCTTC
CASSLRASEKDEQFF
>-|-|TRBJ2-6|TRBV30
TGTGCCTGGAGTGACAGGTTCTCTGGGGCCAACGTCCTGACTTTC
CAWSDRFSGANVLTF
>-|-|TRBJ2-7|TRBV7-2
TGTGCCAGCAGCTTAGCACCAGGGGCCTACGAGCAGTACTTC
CASSLAPGAYEQYF
>-|-|TRBJ2-7|TRBV28
TGTGCCAGCAGTTGGGGGGAGTTGGTGGCAGCAGTCTCCTACGAGCAGTACTTC
CASSWGELVAAVSYEQYF
>-|-|TRBJ1-1|TRBV29-1
TGCAGCGTTATCAGGGATTTAGTAGCTTTCTTT
CSVIRDLVAFF
>-|-|TRBJ1-5|TRBV7-6
TGTGCCAGCAGCTCCGCGCGCAATCAGCCCCAGCATTTT
CASSSARNQPQHF
>-|-|TRBJ1-1|TRBV9
TGTGCCAGCAGCGTAGTCCAACACCAGAACACTGAAGCTTTCTTT
CASSVVQHQNTEAFF
>TRBD1|-|TRBJ1-1|TRBV4-1
TGCGCCAGCAGCCAAGGGGGGACAGGGGGCGTCATGAACACTGAAGCTTTCTTT
CASSQGGTGGVMNTEAFF
>-|-|TRBJ2-2|TRBV7-3
TGTGCCAGCAGCTGGACTGCGAACACCGGGGAGCTGTTTTTT
CASSWTANTGELFF
>-|-|TRBJ2-7|TRBV9
TGTGCCAGCAGCGTAGACTATAGCACGTCCTACGAGCAGTACTTC
CASSVDYSTSYEQYF
>-|-|TRBJ1-2|TRBV29-1
TGCAGCGTTGAAGGAGGGAGTAACTATGGCTACACCTTC
CSVEGGSNYGYTF
>-|-|TRBJ1-4|TRBV2
TGTGCCAGCAGTGAAGGACAGATTGAAAAACTGTTTTTT
CASSEGQIEKLFF
>TRBD1|-|TRBJ1-1|TRBV14
TGTGCCAGCAGCCAATGGGCCCGGACAGGGCGAGCGGACGCGGCTGAAGCTTTCTTT
CASSQWARTGRADAAEAFF
>-|-|TRBJ2-7|TRBV6-6
TGTGCCAGCAGTTACTTCCTCCCCTACGAGCAGTACTTC
CASSYFLPYEQYF
>-|-|TRBJ2-1|TRBV7-8
TGTGCCAGCAGCCCTGACCGGCGGTCCTACAATGAGCAGTTCTTC
CASSPDRRSYNEQFF
>-|-|TRBJ1-4|TRBV5-4
TGTGCCAGCAGCCGTTTGGGGCAGGGTAATGAAAAACTGTTTTTT
CASSRLGQGNEKLFF
>-|-|TRBJ1-2|TRBV19
TGTGCCAGTAGTATAGATCTCTCGACACACTATGGCTACACCTTC
CASSIDLSTHYGYTF
>TRBD2|many|TRBJ2-3|TRBV12-5
TGTGCTAGTGGTACCGGGACTAGTTTGTATTTT
CASGTGTSLYF
>-|-|TRBJ2-7|TRBV28
TGTGCCAGTAGCGGCTCTCTCTCCTACGAGCAGTACTTC
CASSGSLSYEQYF
>-|-|TRBJ1-5|TRBV9
TGTGCCAGCAGTCGGGGGAACAGTCAGCCCCAGCATTTT
CASSRGNSQPQHF
>TRBD1|-|TRBJ2-7|TRBV7-9
TGTGCCAGCAGCCAAGACAGGGTGCCCTACGAGCAGTACTTC
CASSQDRVPYEQYF
>TRBD1|-|TRBJ2-7|TRBV18
TGTGCCAGCTCACGGACCGGGACAGGGGTTCGCGAGCAGTACTTC
CASSRTGTGVREQYF